This T cell receptor (beta chain) was captured by sequencing in a study of blood T cell repertoires in COVID-19. Across the whole study: Spain, Italy and the United States supplied samples that represented acute and convalescent COVID-19.

The CDR3 is 9 residues long. Authors' analysis steps: From reference gene primer amplification, estimates of nucleated cell counts were derived. The table came from immunoSEQ multiplex PCR; TCRdb's copy has only in-frame clones and leaves some out. Clone size and V and J calls were adopted from that table, with D and trimming inferred from the DNA. The table lists under 150,000 clones, roughly four fifths of them singletons. This chain connects TRBV21-1 to TRBJ1-1. TRBV21-1 is flagged as a pseudogene. Sequencing input: peripheral blood. The receptor was isolated from a human donor with acute or convalescent COVID-19. The donor label of this sample is uncertain. CDR3 coding DNA: TGTGCCAGCAGCCTCGAGGCTTTCTTT. It yields the protein CASSLEAFF.